This entry concerns a single TCR beta chain. TCRdb reprocessed the multiplex PCR reads via MiXCR and lists one record per CDR3 protein. This sample has about 15,000 distinct CDR3 sequences; 52% occur once, and the top ten carry approximately 16%. This sample was taken from a study of breast tumors, draining lymph nodes, adjacent tissues. This receptor was obtained from a female donor with breast cancer. Some clones in this sample may be carry-over from other donors' samples. The sequenced material came from tumor-adjacent breast tissue.

The CDR3 bases are TGTGCCAGCAGCTTAATCGAGGCGATCGGAGGGAGTGGGACCCAGTACTTC. Protein product: CASSLIEAIGGSGTQYF. V is TRBV7-9 and J is TRBJ2-5, with D perhaps TRBD2 (6 bases). Germline CDR1 and CDR2: SEHNR and FQNEAQ (reference sequence). CDR3 size: 17 residues. Trimming left V 2 bases short and J 7 bases short, with 23 bases between.